Listed below are T cell receptor beta chains from one sample, sequenced in a study of cytomegalovirus exposure and HLA in healthy donors. Libraries were prepared by immunoSEQ multiplex PCR; TCRdb keeps only in-frame clonotypes and omits some of them. The repertoire has 120,000 or so clones, roughly four fifths of them found once; the top ten carry almost 6%. The sample taken for sequencing was PBMCs. The receptors were gathered from a woman between 50 and 59 years old in good health and CMV-seropositive. Both conserved end residues are part of each CDR3. D genes are given only for firm matches. The size entry is marked missing in some rows and otherwise reads once, few, many or a size class.

clone_size j_call v_call d_call cdr3_nt cdr3_aa
. TRBJ2-7 TRBV6-1 . TGTGCCAGCCGGGACTTAACCTACGAGCAGTACTTC CASRDLTYEQYF
few TRBJ1-6 TRBV4-2 . TGTGCCAGCAGCCAAGAAGTTAAGGCAGGGCATTCACCCCTCCACTTT CASSQEVKAGHSPLHF
. TRBJ1-4 TRBV19 . TGTGCCAGTAGTCGCAGGAATGAAAAACTGTTTTTT CASSRRNEKLFF
. TRBJ2-2 TRBV7-6 . TGTGCCAGCAGCCCTCGAGGCGCAGAGCTGTTTTTT CASSPRGAELFF
. TRBJ2-7 TRBV10-3 . TGTGCCATGTCCGGCGGGACAGATTCCTACGAGCAGTACTTC CAMSGGTDSYEQYF
. TRBJ1-2 TRBV4-2 . TGTGCCAGCAGCCAAGAGAGTCGGGGGGTAGGCTATGGCTACACCTTC CASSQESRGVGYGYTF
. TRBJ2-1 TRBV29-1 TRBD2 TGCAGCGTTGGACAGTCGGGGGGTGAGCAGTTCTTC CSVGQSGGEQFF
. TRBJ1-2 TRBV5-1 . TGCGCCAGCAGAGCGGACGGGCTTTATGGCTACACCTTC CASRADGLYGYTF
. TRBJ1-4 TRBV4-3 . TGCGCCAGCAGCCAAGGGGCCAGCGGGGGCGAAAAACTGTTTTTT CASSQGASGGEKLFF
. TRBJ2-1 TRBV7-9 . TGTGCCAGCAGCTTTATAGGACAGTACAATGAGCAGTTCTTC CASSFIGQYNEQFF
. TRBJ2-3 TRBV13 . TGTGCCAGCAGCCCCCGGTCCATGAACACAGATACGCAGTATTTT CASSPRSMNTDTQYF
. TRBJ1-3 TRBV18 TRBD1 TGTGCCAGCTCACCACCCTTCACAGGGGAAAACACCATATATTTT CASSPPFTGENTIYF
. TRBJ2-7 TRBV14 TRBD1 TGTGCCAGCAGCTCTACGACAGGGTTTGGCTACGAGCAGTACTTC CASSSTTGFGYEQYF
. TRBJ2-3 TRBV7-9 TRBD2 TGTGCCAGCAGACATGCGACTAGCGGGGGAGATACGCAGTATTTT CASRHATSGGDTQYF
. TRBJ1-2 TRBV18 . TGTGCCAGCTCTCCAACAGACGACTATGGCTACACCTTC CASSPTDDYGYTF
few TRBJ2-7 TRBV5-5 TRBD1 TGTGCCAGCAGCGACCCATACAGGGGGATGTCCTACGAGCAGTACTTC CASSDPYRGMSYEQYF
. TRBJ1-1 TRBV19 . TGTGCCAGTAGAGACAGACTTAACACTGAAGCTTTCTTT CASRDRLNTEAFF
few TRBJ1-2 TRBV18 . TGTGCCAGCTCACCGGGTCAGGCTGCGAGCTATGGCTACACCTTC CASSPGQAASYGYTF
few TRBJ2-6 TRBV4-2 . TGTGCCAGCAGCCAAGATCTAGGAGCCTGGAGCTCTGGGGCCAACGTCCTGACTTTC CASSQDLGAWSSGANVLTF
. TRBJ2-7 TRBV5-1 . TGCGCCAGCAGCCGGGACACCTACGAGCAGTACTTC CASSRDTYEQYF
. TRBJ1-6 TRBV11-2 TRBD1 TGTGCCAGCAGCCGACAGGGTTCCTATAATTCACCCCTCCACTTT CASSRQGSYNSPLHF
. TRBJ1-5 TRBV25-1 . TGTGCCAGCAGTCCGACAGGAAATCAGCCCCAGCATTTT CASSPTGNQPQHF
. TRBJ1-1 TRBV7-2 . TGTGCCAGCAGCCTACTAGCTGGCCGGAATTTCATGAACACTGAAGCTTTCTTT CASSLLAGRNFMNTEAFF
. TRBJ2-3 TRBV2 . TGTGCCAGCGTCCCGACTAGGGGCACAGATACGCAGTATTTT CASVPTRGTDTQYF
once TRBJ2-2 TRBV18 TRBD2 TGTGCCAGCTCACCAGAGGGACTAGCGGTGAACACCGGGGAGCTGTTTTTT CASSPEGLAVNTGELFF
. TRBJ2-1 TRBV18 . TGTGCCAGCTCACCAGGGCCCGCATATGAGCAGTTCTTC CASSPGPAYEQFF
. TRBJ2-1 TRBV29-1 TRBD1 TGCCCGGGACAGTACAATGAGCAGTTCTTC CPGQYNEQFF
few TRBJ1-4 TRBV25-1 TRBD1 TGTGCCAGCAGTGAATTTGGGGGACAGGGGGCCGAAAAACTGTTTTTT CASSEFGGQGAEKLFF
. TRBJ2-2 TRBV5-7 . TGTGCCAGCCGACTCTCGGTCGGGGAGCTGTTTTTT CASRLSVGELFF
. TRBJ2-2 TRBV9 TRBD2 TGTGCCAGCAGCGTACGGGGGGGCGGCACCGGGGAGCTGTTTTTT CASSVRGGGTGELFF
. TRBJ1-2 TRBV6-1 . TGTGCCAGCAGTGAAAGGACAGCCAATTATGGCTACACCTTC CASSERTANYGYTF
. TRBJ2-7 TRBV20-1 . TGCAGTGGGGGCGAACGGTCCGAGCAGTACTTC CSGGERSEQYF
. TRBJ2-7 TRBV5-6 . TGTGCCACCGCGATGGGGCGGGGAACGGCCTACGAGCAGTACTTC CATAMGRGTAYEQYF
. TRBJ2-7 TRBV11-2 TRBD1 TGTGCCAGCAGCTTAGGGGGGACAGGGATCCTTTCCGGGCAGTACTTC CASSLGGTGILSGQYF
. TRBJ2-5 TRBV2 TRBD2 TGTGCCAGCAGTTGGGCTAGCGGGGGGGAAGAGACCCAGTACTTC CASSWASGGEETQYF
. TRBJ1-1 TRBV2 TRBD1 TGTGCCAGCAGTGTTGACAGGGAGGTTACTGAAGCTTTCTTT CASSVDREVTEAFF
few TRBJ2-7 TRBV4-2 TRBD2 TGTGCCAGCAGCCCGGGACTAGCGGGGGCAACTCCCTACGAGCAGTACTTC CASSPGLAGATPYEQYF
. TRBJ2-2 TRBV4-3 TRBD2 TGCGCCAGCAGCCCAAGCGGGGGGCGCGGCACCGGGGAGCTGTTTTTT CASSPSGGRGTGELFF
. TRBJ1-6 TRBV18 TRBD1 TGTGCCAGCTCACCCCCGACAGGGCGTAAGAATTCACCCCTCCACTTT CASSPPTGRKNSPLHF
. TRBJ1-1 TRBV15 . TGTGCCACCAGCAGAGCACAGTCGAACACTGAAGCTTTCTTT CATSRAQSNTEAFF
. TRBJ2-5 TRBV30 TRBD2 TGTGCCCGCGGGACTAGCGGACAAGAGACCCAGTACTTC CARGTSGQETQYF
once TRBJ1-3 TRBV5-1 . TGCGCCAGCAGCTTGGCGGCAGCCAACCGGGACACCATATATTTT CASSLAAANRDTIYF
. TRBJ1-2 TRBV23-1 . TGCGCCAGCAGTCCCGGACACGAGGCCTCCGGAGGGCAACTCTATGGCTACACCTTC CASSPGHEASGGQLYGYTF
. TRBJ1-5 TRBV7-2 TRBD1 TGTGCCAGCAGCCCACAGGGGGGGGGCAATCAGCCCCAGCATTTT CASSPQGGGNQPQHF
few TRBJ1-4 TRBV29-1 . TGCAGCTACAAAGGGGGAACTAATGAAAAACTGTTTTTT CSYKGGTNEKLFF